These 25 T cell receptor beta chains originate from one sample sequenced in a study of blood T cell repertoires in COVID-19. The protocol was immunoSEQ multiplex PCR, while the TCRdb copy is restricted to in-frame clones and leaves out a portion. The sample carries more than 200,000 clones, approximately 84% recorded once. Material for sequencing was peripheral blood. Source of these receptors: a man over 45 with acute or convalescent COVID-19.

This sequence joins TRBV10-1 and TRBJ1-5; D is uncertain. The length of the CDR3 is 15 residues. V was shortened by 6 bases and J by 0 bases, with 12 bases between the two germline ends. Germline lookup yields CDR1 WNHNN and CDR2 SYGVQD (reference sequence). CDR3 sequence (DNA): TGCGCCAGCAGCCAAAGACACCTTAGCAATCAGCCCCAGCATTTT. Amino acids: CASSQRHLSNQPQHF.

The chain uses TRBV4-1 and TRBJ2-4, with D tentatively TRBD2 (5 bases). Trimming removed 2 bases at V and 0 bases at J, with 11 bases between. There are 16 residues in the CDR3. The germline gives CDR1 MGHRA, CDR2 YSYEKL. The CDR3 spells CASSQLTGKAKNIQYF. The CDR3 DNA is TGCGCCAGCAGCCAATTGACGGGGAAAGCCAAAAACATTCAGTACTTC.

The chain carries TRBV6-4 and TRBJ1-1; unclear D gene. CDR1 and CDR2 (germline): MRHNA, SNTAGT. The CDR3 consists of 15 residues. Trimming stripped 5 bases from V and 1 base from J, with 14 bases between. The CDR3 spells CASSPSLTTNTEAFF. The CDR3 DNA sequence: TGTGCCAGCAGTCCTTCCCTTACAACGAACACTGAAGCTTTCTTT.

The gene calls are TRBV19 and TRBJ1-4, with D uncertain. The germline V gene encodes CDR1 LNHDA and CDR2 SQIVND (reference sequence). The CDR3 is 11 residues long. CDR3 sequence: CAISVGEKLFF. CDR3 bases: TGTGCTATCTCCGTCGGTGAAAAACTGTTTTTT.

The chain uses TRBV9 and TRBJ1-6; TRBD1 matches at 8 bases. The germline CDR1 and CDR2 sequences are SGDLS and YYNGEE. V shed 3 bases, J shed 10 bases, and the junction held 6 bases outside the gene matches. The CDR3 consists of 14 residues. Written as DNA, the CDR3 is TGTGCCAGCAGCGAAACAGGGGGAGGATCACCCCTCCACTTT. Its translation is CASSETGGGSPLHF.

This chain connects TRBV2 to TRBJ1-6; D may be TRBD1 (6 bases). Germline V gene data show CDR1 as SNHLY and CDR2 as FYNNEI. This CDR3 is built from 14 residues. The V gene lost 5 bases and the J gene lost 7 bases, with 12 bases spanning the gap. The CDR3 DNA reads TGTGCCAGCAGTACGACAGGCCGAAATTCACCCCTCCACTTT. Its protein is CASSTTGRNSPLHF.

This rearrangement joins TRBV15 to TRBJ1-2, with 9 bases lining up with TRBD1. The CDR3 loop spans 14 amino acids. Trimming removed 3 bases from V and 8 bases from J; junction bases left unmatched: 7. The germline V gene has CDR1 LNHNV and CDR2 YYDKDF (reference sequence). The CDR3 spells CATSSRQGEMGYTF. The CDR3 DNA reads as TGTGCCACCAGCAGTAGACAGGGGGAAATGGGCTACACCTTC.

This clone is a singleton in its sample. This sequence joins TRBV5-1 and TRBJ1-1; D is uncertain. CDR1 SGHRS and CDR2 YFSETQ come from the germline V gene. The V end lost 2 bases, the J end lost 1 base, and 6 bases lay between the germline ends. This CDR3 spans 13 amino acids. CDR3 protein: CASSLTPNTEAFF. The CDR3, as DNA: TGCGCCAGCAGCTTAACTCCGAACACTGAAGCTTTCTTT.

The rearrangement links TRBV6-5 to TRBJ2-7; TRBD2 aligns across 7 bases. Germline values: CDR1 MNHEY, CDR2 SVGAGI. The CDR3 loop spans 13 amino acids. V shed 6 bases and J 4 bases; nucleotides not matched to a gene: 6. The CDR3 DNA follows: TGTGCCAGCAGCCTACGGCGGGGGTACGAGCAGTACTTC. It encodes CASSLRRGYEQYF.

This chain joins TRBV30 and TRBJ1-1; D is unclear. This CDR3 spans 13 amino acids. Looked up from germline, CDR1 is GTSNPN and CDR2 is SVGIG (reference sequence). Trimming pared 0 bases from V and 1 base from J, leaving 6 bases between. The CDR3 loop is CAWSVRGNTEAFF. The CDR3 DNA reads as TGTGCCTGGAGTGTACGCGGGAACACTGAAGCTTTCTTT.

This clone was detected only once. This chain joins TRBV18 and TRBJ2-7; D might be TRBD2 (6 bases). Germline V gene lookup returns CDR1 KGHSH and CDR2 LQKENI. This CDR3 comprises 16 residues. The V end was cut by 0 bases, the J end by 5 bases, with 17 bases between. CDR3 coding DNA: TGTGCCAGCTCACCACCGGCAAAGGGCAGGGAGGACGAGCAGTACTTC. This codes for CASSPPAKGREDEQYF.

The genes are TRBV5-5 and TRBJ1-2; 8 nucleotides agree with TRBD1. This CDR3 comprises 14 residues. Germline values: CDR1 SGHKS, CDR2 YYEKEE (reference sequence). Trimming at V came to 3 bases and at J to 5 bases, leaving 6 bases not matched to a gene. As DNA, the CDR3 is TGTGCCAGCAGCTCCGTACAGGGGGGTTATGGCTACACCTTC. Amino acids: CASSSVQGGYGYTF.

V usage is TRBV28 and J usage is TRBJ1-5; 7 positions match TRBD1. Unmatched junction bases numbered 8, after V lost 2 bases and J lost 1 base. Germline V gene data show CDR1 as MDHEN and CDR2 as SYDVKM. The CDR3 extends over 17 amino acids. The CDR3: CASSLIQGFESNQPQHF. In DNA form, the CDR3 reads TGTGCCAGCAGTTTAATACAGGGGTTTGAAAGCAATCAGCCCCAGCATTTT.

This clone showed up just a few times. The chain joins TRBV2 to TRBJ2-1, with 8 bases aligning to TRBD1. The CDR3 runs to 13 residues. With 8 bases clipped from V and 5 bases from J, the junction kept 5 bases outside the gene matches. Germline V gives CDR1 SNHLY, CDR2 FYNNEI. In DNA, the CDR3 is TGTGCCAGCGGCGGACAGGGCGACAATGAGCAGTTCTTC. Translated, it gives CASGGQGDNEQFF.

The rearrangement joins TRBV5-5 to TRBJ1-4, with D uncertain. Per the germline V gene, CDR1 is SGHKS and CDR2 is YYEKEE (reference sequence). V lost 0 bases, J lost 4 bases, and 16 bases lay in between. The CDR3 sequence is 17 residues long. CDR3 coding DNA: TGTGCCAGCAGCTTGGCGGTTTTGGGCAGAGTTAATGAAAAACTGTTTTTT. Protein product: CASSLAVLGRVNEKLFF.

The rearrangement joins TRBV28 to TRBJ2-3, with TRBD1 matching 8 bases. Germline assignment: CDR1 MDHEN and CDR2 SYDVKM. V trimming: 1 base; J trimming: 5 bases; junction bases outside the gene matches: 5. The CDR3 totals 15 residues. CDR3 in amino acids: CASSLSGGRRDTQYF. Here the CDR3 DNA reads TGTGCCAGCAGTTTATCAGGGGGCAGACGAGATACGCAGTATTTT.

The V call is TRBV19, the J call TRBJ1-1; 8 nucleotides match TRBD1. V lost 7 bases and J lost 1; bases outside the gene matches: 8. CDR3 length equals 15 residues. Germline V gene lookup returns CDR1 LNHDA and CDR2 SQIVND (reference sequence). The CDR3: CASIPTGTGNTEAFF. CDR3 nucleotide sequence: TGTGCCAGTATTCCGACCGGGACAGGGAACACTGAAGCTTTCTTT.

The chain carries TRBV7-2 and TRBJ2-3; 10 nucleotides align to TRBD1. The germline CDR1 and CDR2 sequences are SGHTA and FQGNSA. CDR3 length: 19 residues. With V trimmed by 4 bases and J by 4 bases, 17 bases remained unmatched. CDR3 sequence reads: CASSSRTGDRGLRADTQYF. As DNA, the CDR3 is TGTGCCAGCAGCTCTAGAACGGGAGACAGGGGGCTAAGGGCAGATACGCAGTATTTT. Together with reference TRBV7-2 and TRBJ2-3, the CDR3 gives the full variable domain: GAGVSQSPSNKVTEKGKDVELRCDPISGHTALYWYRQSLGQGLEFLIYFQGNSAPDKSGLPSDRFSAERTGGSVSTLTIQRTQQEDSAVYLCASSSRTGDRGLRADTQYFGPGTRLTVL.

This rearrangement joins TRBV19 to TRBJ1-2; D is ambiguous. Trimming left V 1 base short and J 6 bases short, with 21 bases between. Per the germline V gene, CDR1 is LNHDA and CDR2 is SQIVND (reference sequence). This CDR3 is 17 amino acids long. CDR3: CASSIGVSPAEGDGYTF. The CDR3, as DNA: TGTGCCAGTAGTATAGGGGTCAGCCCCGCGGAGGGCGATGGCTACACCTTC.

This chain connects TRBV11-2 to TRBJ2-1; D unclear. Trimming took 4 bases from V and 5 from J, leaving 6 bases between them. Germline V gene data show CDR1 as SGHAT and CDR2 as FQNNGV. The CDR3 is made up of 12 amino acids. DNA for the CDR3: TGTGCCAGCAGCTCCAATGACAATGAGCAGTTCTTC. This codes for CASSSNDNEQFF.

The chain recombines TRBV3-1 (or the pseudogene TRBV3-2) with TRBJ2-1, with 8 nucleotides matching TRBD2. The CDR3 runs to 14 residues. The V segment lost 7 bases and the J segment 12 bases; nucleotides outside the gene matches: 14. CDR1 LGHDT and CDR2 YNNKEL come from the germline V gene (reference sequence). The CDR3 DNA is TGTGCCAGCACCAAGTTCGGGACTAGTTCCGGGCAGTTCTTC. Its translation is CASTKFGTSSGQFF.

This rearrangement joins TRBV7-8 to TRBJ2-3; possible D gene TRBD2, 5 bases. This CDR3 comprises 15 residues. Trimming removed 5 bases at V and 5 bases at J, with 17 bases between. Germline V gives CDR1 SGHVS, CDR2 FQNEAQ. For the CDR3, the DNA is TGTGCCAGCAGCCCAACGACCTGGAGGATAGATACGCAGTATTTT. It encodes CASSPTTWRIDTQYF.

This clone was recorded many times. The V gene is TRBV2, the J gene TRBJ1-5, with D possibly being TRBD1 (6 bases). The CDR3 sequence is 16 residues long. Per the germline V gene, CDR1 is SNHLY and CDR2 is FYNNEI. Trimming cost V 1 base and J 6 bases, with 16 bases left between them. CDR3 residues: CASSEVGGREGQPQHF. The CDR3 DNA reads TGTGCCAGCAGTGAAGTGGGGGGGCGGGAAGGTCAGCCCCAGCATTTT.

As DNA, the CDR3 is TGTGCCAGCAGCTCCCGGACAGGGAATTTGAGGAATCAGCCCCAGCATTTT. Translating gives CASSSRTGNLRNQPQHF. The chain links TRBV21-1 to TRBJ1-5; TRBD1 is taken as the D call from the table, unchecked against the DNA. TRBV21-1 is termed a pseudogene. The CDR3 contains 17 residues.

The chain employs TRBV9 and TRBJ1-1, with 10 bases lining up with TRBD1. Unmatched junction bases numbered 7, after V lost 4 bases and J lost 4 bases. CDR3 length: 15 amino acids. The germline V gene has CDR1 SGDLS and CDR2 YYNGEE. The CDR3 loop reads CASSLRDRGGTEAFF. DNA of the CDR3: TGTGCCAGCAGCTTGAGGGACAGGGGAGGCACTGAAGCTTTCTTT.